The rows below give T cell receptor beta chains drawn from one sample of a study of CD8+ T cells in alopecia areata. Measured with immunoSEQ multiplex PCR; TCRdb has only the in-frame clones, and not every one. This table holds around 270,000 clones, 58% found once. Sequenced material: CD4+ T cells sorted from blood, taken at week 24, from a patient treated with tofacitinib. The receptors were gathered from a human donor with alopecia areata. Each CDR3 is given with its conserved first and last residue. D genes are given only for firm matches. A clone size is listed for some rows: how often the clone was seen (once, few, many), or a class if it is expanded.

.,.,TRBJ2-5,TRBV7-8,CASGRGNPLQETQYF,TGTGCCAGCGGACGAGGGAACCCGCTCCAAGAGACCCAGTACTTC
few,.,TRBJ1-2,TRBV5-1,CASSAGTSTNYGYTF,TGCGCCAGCAGCGCCGGGACCTCAACTAACTATGGCTACACCTTC
few,TRBD1,TRBJ2-3,TRBV29-1,CSVCTQGETDTQYF,TGCAGCGTCTGCACCCAGGGGGAGACAGATACGCAGTATTTT
.,.,TRBJ2-5,TRBV4-1,CASSQAPRETQYF,TGCGCCAGCAGCCAAGCCCCTAGGGAGACCCAGTACTTC
.,.,TRBJ1-1,TRBV5-4,CASSLGGTSNTEAFF,TGTGCCAGCAGCCTTGGTGGGACCTCGAACACTGAAGCTTTCTTT
.,.,TRBJ1-1,TRBV7-2,CASVSGVTEAFF,TGTGCCAGCGTTTCGGGGGTGACTGAAGCTTTCTTT
.,.,TRBJ2-7,TRBV10-3,CAIGLAGSYEQYF,TGTGCCATCGGGCTAGCCGGTTCCTACGAGCAGTACTTC
.,.,TRBJ2-5,TRBV2,CASSGGSGETQYF,TGTGCCAGCAGTGGTGGTTCCGGAGAGACCCAGTACTTC
.,.,TRBJ1-2,TRBV30,CAWSPLPNYGYTF,TGTGCCTGGAGCCCTCTACCTAACTATGGCTACACCTTC
.,.,TRBJ2-3,TRBV7-2,CASSNLGKTDTQYF,TGTGCCAGCAGCAACCTGGGGAAGACAGATACGCAGTATTTT
.,.,TRBJ2-1,TRBV7-2,CASSLEQPHSYNEQFF,TGTGCCAGCAGCTTAGAACAGCCCCACTCCTACAATGAGCAGTTCTTC
.,.,TRBJ2-5,TRBV7-2,CASSSNPPGLQETQYF,TGTGCCAGCAGCTCAAACCCACCGGGACTCCAAGAGACCCAGTACTTC
.,.,TRBJ2-3,TRBV30,CAWSVPMTDTQYF,TGTGCCTGGAGTGTACCGATGACAGATACGCAGTATTTT
.,.,TRBJ2-3,TRBV30,CAWSGGSTDTQYF,TGTGCCTGGAGTGGAGGGAGCACAGATACGCAGTATTTT
.,.,TRBJ2-1,TRBV14,CASSQGLGLHREEQFF,TGTGCCAGCAGCCAAGGTCTCGGACTGCATCGTGAGGAGCAGTTCTTC